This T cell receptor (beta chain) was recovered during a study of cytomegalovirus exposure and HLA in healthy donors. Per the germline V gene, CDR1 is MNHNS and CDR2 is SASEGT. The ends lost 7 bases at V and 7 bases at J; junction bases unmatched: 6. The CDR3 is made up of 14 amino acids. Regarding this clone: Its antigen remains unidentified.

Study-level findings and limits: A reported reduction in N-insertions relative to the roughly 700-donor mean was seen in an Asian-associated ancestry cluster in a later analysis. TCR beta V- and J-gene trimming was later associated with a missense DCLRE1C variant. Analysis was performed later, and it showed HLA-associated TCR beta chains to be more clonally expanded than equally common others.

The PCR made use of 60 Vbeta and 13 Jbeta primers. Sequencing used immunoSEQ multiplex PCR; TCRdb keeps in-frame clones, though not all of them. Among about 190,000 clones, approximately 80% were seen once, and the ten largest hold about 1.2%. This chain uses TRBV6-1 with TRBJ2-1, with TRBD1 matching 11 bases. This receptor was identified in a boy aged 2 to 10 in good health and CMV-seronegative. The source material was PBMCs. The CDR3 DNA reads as TGTGCCAGCAATTACCGGGACAGGGGGAATGAGCAGTTCTTC. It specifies CASNYRDRGNEQFF.